This note documents a single T cell receptor (beta chain) sequence. V dropped 2 bases and J dropped 0 bases, with 6 bases sitting between them. The CDR3 covers 13 residues. Germline V lookup: CDR1 SGDLS, CDR2 YYNGEE. This sample was taken from a study of OX40 agonist ivuxolimab in advanced cancers. The assay was immunoSEQ multiplex PCR, and TCRdb's table has in-frame clones only and misses some. The data hold about 32,000 clones, with approximately 86% observed a single time. The chain links TRBV9 to TRBJ2-7; D gene ambiguous. This TCR derives from an adult with an advanced solid tumor such as melanoma, head and neck, liver or kidney cancer. This specimen was CD4+ or CD8+ T cells sorted from blood, taken in a trial of the OX40 agonist ivuxolimab. The CDR3 region is CASSVGTSYEQYF. The CDR3 DNA follows: TGTGCCAGCAGCGTGGGAACCTCCTACGAGCAGTACTTC.